Each of the 28 T cell receptor beta chains below was sequenced from the same sample in a study of cytomegalovirus exposure and HLA in healthy donors. This PCR relied on a set of 60 Vbeta primers and 13 Jbeta primers. Clones were read by immunoSEQ multiplex PCR, and TCRdb kept only the in-frame ones, dropping some. The sample lists 90,000 to 150,000 clones; roughly 80% were seen once. Sequencing was done on a sample of PBMCs. Receptors originate from a woman aged 18-35 years in good health and CMV-seronegative.

J is TRBJ2-1 and V is TRBV11-3; 10 bases map to TRBD2. Germline CDR1 reads SGHNT; CDR2 reads YENEEA. The CDR3 length is 15 residues. V gave up 1 base and J gave up 6 bases; unmatched junction bases: 3. CDR3 residues: CASSLVSSGSNEQFF. In nucleotides, the CDR3 is TGTGCCAGCAGCTTAGTTTCTAGCGGGAGCAATGAGCAGTTCTTC. Combining the CDR3 with reference TRBV11-3 and TRBJ2-1 gives the whole variable domain EAGVVQSPRYKIIEKKQPVAFWCNPISGHNTLYWYLQNLGQGPELLIRYENEEAVDDSQLPKDRFSAERLKGVDSTLKIQPAELGDSAVYLCASSLVSSGSNEQFFGPGTRLTVL.

This clone was counted a single time. The chain joins TRBV11-2 to TRBJ1-5; D remains unclear. Germline V gene lookup returns CDR1 SGHAT and CDR2 FQNNGV. With 0 bases removed from V and 5 bases from J, the gap between germline ends came to 14 bases. This CDR3 region has 16 residues. The CDR3 loop reads CASSLDGRQRDQPQHF. The CDR3 DNA reads as TGTGCCAGCAGCTTAGATGGGAGGCAGCGTGATCAGCCCCAGCATTTT. Full variable domain (rest looked up from reference TRBV11-2 and TRBJ1-5): EAGVAQSPRYKIIEKRQSVAFWCNPISGHATLYWYQQILGQGPKLLIQFQNNGVVDDSQLPKDRFSAERLKGVDSTLKIQPAKLEDSAVYLCASSLDGRQRDQPQHFGDGTRLSIL.

As for this clone: One junction end disagrees with the germline gene, perhaps due to a read error. The chain's CDR3 is CASSEILAEYYNEQFF. Here the CDR3 DNA reads TGTGCTAGCAGTGAGATATTAGCGGAATACTACAATGAGCAGTTCTTC. V and J are TRBV2 and TRBJ2-1; D perhaps matches TRBD2 (6 bases). The CDR3 has 16 amino acids. Germline V gene lookup returns CDR1 SNHLY and CDR2 FYNNEI.

This clone was seen a handful of times. The V and J genes are TRBV15 and TRBJ1-1, with D possibly matching TRBD1 (6 bases). Trimming stripped 1 base from V and 3 bases from J, with 9 bases between. The CDR3 is made up of 14 amino acids. Germline loops: CDR1 LNHNV, CDR2 YYDKDF (reference sequence). This chain's CDR3 is CATSRGQEDTEAFF. Written as DNA, the CDR3 is TGTGCCACCAGCAGAGGACAGGAGGACACTGAAGCTTTCTTT.

This clone has only one observation. V usage is TRBV19 and J usage is TRBJ1-2, with D possibly matching TRBD1 (6 bases). Deletions cut 5 bases from V and 7 bases from J, with 20 bases between. This CDR3 has 15 residues. Germline V lookup: CDR1 LNHDA, CDR2 SQIVND (reference sequence). DNA of the CDR3: TGTGCCAGTAGTGCGGGTCTACAGGGAAAGGGTGGCTACACCTTC. Translating it yields CASSAGLQGKGGYTF.

This clone occurred once. The V and J genes are TRBV27 and TRBJ1-1, with TRBD1 matching over 7 bases. The CDR3 has 16 residues. V was clipped by 0 bases and J by 1 base; unmatched bases: 5. Germline V gives CDR1 MNHEY, CDR2 SMNVEV (reference sequence). The CDR3 loop is CASSLSTEGANTEAFF. The CDR3 nucleotides are TGTGCCAGCAGTTTATCAACCGAGGGGGCGAACACTGAAGCTTTCTTT.

This chain joins TRBV27 and TRBJ1-1; D is perhaps TRBD1 (6 bases). Germline values: CDR1 MNHEY, CDR2 SMNVEV (reference sequence). V was pared by 7 bases and J by 1 base, with 10 bases between. This CDR3 is 13 amino acids long. CDR3 protein: CASMGAGNTEAFF. The DNA of the CDR3 is TGTGCCAGCATGGGGGCGGGGAACACTGAAGCTTTCTTT.

The genes are TRBV6-1 and TRBJ1-1; D uncertain. Trimming took off 6 bases at V and 1 base at J, with 12 bases between the two ends. CDR3 length equals 14 residues. CDR1 is MNHNS and CDR2 is SASEGT in the germline V gene. The CDR3 protein is CASRSYSPNTEAFF. The DNA of the CDR3 is TGTGCCAGCAGAAGTTACTCTCCGAACACTGAAGCTTTCTTT.

The chain employs TRBV6-5 and TRBJ1-2; 9 positions agree with TRBD1. CDR3 size: 14 residues. Per the germline V gene, CDR1 is MNHEY and CDR2 is SVGAGI. Trimming cost V 7 bases and J 8 bases; bases outside gene matches: 11. The CDR3 is CASIQRQGVGGYTF. The CDR3 DNA reads TGTGCCAGCATCCAAAGACAGGGGGTAGGGGGCTACACCTTC.

CDR3 in amino acids: CASSIDPGTGANYGYTF. CDR3 nucleotides: TGTGCCAGTAGTATAGATCCCGGGACAGGGGCTAACTATGGCTACACCTTC. The chain carries TRBV19 and TRBJ1-2; 10 bases map to TRBD1. CDR1 is LNHDA, CDR2 SQIVND, per germline (reference sequence). There are 17 residues in the CDR3. V trimming: 0 bases; J trimming: 0 bases; junction bases outside the gene matches: 4. The complete variable domain, with remaining parts taken from reference TRBV19 and TRBJ1-2, reads DGGITQSPKYLFRKEGQNVTLSCEQNLNHDAMYWYRQDPGQGLRLIYYSQIVNDFQKGDIAEGYSVSREKKESFPLTVTSAQKNPTAFYLCASSIDPGTGANYGYTFGSGTRLTVV.

The chain employs TRBV27 and TRBJ1-5; weak D call: TRBD1 (6 bases). The ends were cut back, 5 bases at V and 8 bases at J, with 19 bases in the middle. This CDR3 spans 15 amino acids. Germline V lookup: CDR1 MNHEY, CDR2 SMNVEV (reference sequence). The CDR3 protein is CASSPGQSLGKPQHF. In DNA form, the CDR3 reads TGTGCCAGCAGTCCCGGACAGTCGCTGGGCAAGCCCCAGCATTTT.

The genes are TRBV6-5 and TRBJ2-1, with TRBD2 matching 9 bases. The junction had 4 bases not matched to a gene; V was cut back by 5 bases and J by 2 bases. CDR1 is MNHEY, CDR2 SVGAGI, per germline. The CDR3 extends over 15 amino acids. CDR3 nucleotides: TGTGCCAGCAGTCACCTAGCGGGGACCTACAATGAGCAGTTCTTC. Translated, it gives CASSHLAGTYNEQFF.

This chain uses TRBV7-2 with TRBJ2-2; 8 nucleotides line up with TRBD1. The ends lost 1 base at V and 1 base at J; junction bases unmatched: 2. The CDR3 length is 16 residues. Germline-derived CDR1 and CDR2 are SGHTA and FQGNSA. CDR3: CASSLVGQGNTGELFF. The CDR3 DNA is TGTGCCAGCAGCTTAGTCGGACAGGGGAACACCGGGGAGCTGTTTTTT.

This chain links TRBV27 with TRBJ2-6; the D gene is possibly TRBD1 (6 bases). Germline CDR1 is MNHEY and CDR2 is SMNVEV (reference sequence). Trimming removed 5 bases from V and 0 bases from J, with 20 bases in between. The CDR3 length is 19 residues. CDR3 loop: CASSPFLGTYHSGANVLTF. CDR3 in DNA: TGTGCCAGCAGTCCCTTCCTGGGGACATACCACTCTGGGGCCAACGTCCTGACTTTC.

This clone was recorded once. The chain recombines TRBV4-3 with TRBJ1-4, with D possibly matching TRBD1 (5 bases). CDR1 is LGHNA, CDR2 YSLEER, per germline. The V end was cut by 3 bases, the J end by 8 bases, with 19 bases between. The CDR3 has 16 residues. The CDR3 protein is CASSHDRQNVNEKLFF. The CDR3 DNA reads as TGCGCCAGCAGCCATGATCGACAGAATGTAAACGAAAAACTGTTTTTT.

This chain connects TRBV4-3 to TRBJ1-3; no definite D call. Trimming removed 0 bases from V and 4 bases from J, with 16 bases in between. The CDR3 runs to 17 residues. Germline loops: CDR1 LGHNA, CDR2 YSLEER. CDR3 sequence reads: CASSQDALGGYGNTIYF. In nucleotides, the CDR3 is TGCGCCAGCAGCCAAGATGCCCTAGGAGGGTACGGAAACACCATATATTTT.

This rearrangement joins TRBV9 to TRBJ1-4; no clear D. The germline V gene encodes CDR1 SGDLS and CDR2 YYNGEE. V lost 0 bases, J lost 0 bases, and 12 bases lay in between. The CDR3 extends over 17 amino acids. CDR3 sequence: CASSVGSGFATNEKLFF. DNA of the CDR3: TGTGCCAGCAGCGTAGGTTCAGGATTTGCAACTAATGAAAAACTGTTTTTT.

V and J are TRBV6-6 and TRBJ2-7, with D possibly being TRBD2 (5 bases). This CDR3 has 14 residues. V shed 6 bases and J shed 0 bases, with 12 bases lying between them. Germline-derived CDR1 and CDR2 are MNHNY and SVGAGI (reference sequence). The DNA for the CDR3 is TGTGCCAGCAGCCTAGACGGGAACTCCTACGAGCAGTACTTC. It codes for CASSLDGNSYEQYF.

The chain couples TRBV10-2 to TRBJ1-1; D possibly corresponds to TRBD1 (5 bases). Trimming pared 4 bases from V and 10 bases from J, leaving 19 bases between. This CDR3 has 14 residues. The germline CDR1 and CDR2 sequences are WSHSY and SAAADI. The CDR3 DNA sequence: TGCGCCAGCAGTGCAACAGGCTCCTCGGGGGGAGCTTTCTTT. Its translation: CASSATGSSGGAFF.

The table lists this clone with a few counts. The chain carries TRBV6-4 and TRBJ2-2; TRBD2 aligns across 15 bases. The CDR3 covers 17 residues. Looked up from germline, CDR1 is MRHNA and CDR2 is SNTAGT. The J segment lost 1 base and the V segment lost 7 bases, leaving 4 bases of the junction unmatched. DNA for the CDR3: TGTGCCAGCAAGGGACTAGCGGGAGGACTGAACACCGGGGAGCTGTTTTTT. Translation: CASKGLAGGLNTGELFF.

This clone was detected once. This chain joins TRBV10-3 and TRBJ1-1; unclear D gene. Looked up from germline, CDR1 is ENHRY and CDR2 is SYGVKD. The V and J ends lost 0 bases and 7 bases respectively, with 6 bases between them. CDR3 size: 12 residues. The CDR3 bases are TGTGCCATCAGTGAGTCGGCGGATGAAGCTTTCTTT. Translation: CAISESADEAFF.

The chain couples TRBV4-1 to TRBJ1-1; D uncertain. The CDR3 consists of 15 residues. With 0 bases removed from V and 0 bases from J, the gap between germline ends came to 8 bases. From germline, CDR1 is MGHRA and CDR2 YSYEKL. Here the CDR3 reads CASSQELTMNTEAFF. The CDR3 DNA reads TGCGCCAGCAGCCAAGAATTAACTATGAACACTGAAGCTTTCTTT.

V and J are TRBV5-4 and TRBJ1-1, with no clear D. This CDR3 comprises 12 residues. In germline, CDR1 is SGHNT, CDR2 YYREEE (reference sequence). V lost 0 bases and J 8 bases, leaving 8 bases between the germline ends. DNA of the CDR3: TGTGCCAGCAGCTTGGACAGAGAAGAAGCTTTCTTT. It specifies CASSLDREEAFF.

This clone was recorded once. This chain joins TRBV7-2 and TRBJ2-6; 8 nucleotides line up with TRBD1. The length of the CDR3 is 17 residues. J gave up 4 bases and V 5 bases, and 10 bases lay outside the gene matches. CDR1 is SGHTA and CDR2 is FQGNSA in the germline V gene. CDR3 in amino acids: CASSPRSGTGGANVLTF. The CDR3 nucleotides read TGTGCCAGCAGCCCCAGATCGGGGACAGGAGGGGCCAACGTCCTGACTTTC.

This chain links TRBV5-1 with TRBJ1-2; 7 bases are shared with TRBD1. The CDR3 totals 18 residues. The V segment lost 0 bases and the J segment 2 bases; nucleotides outside the gene matches: 13. CDR1 and CDR2 (germline): SGHRS, YFSETQ. CDR3 coding DNA: TGCGCCAGCAGCTTGGGGGCTGACAGGGTGCAATTAAACTATGGCTACACCTTC. This sequence encodes CASSLGADRVQLNYGYTF. Full variable domain (remainder filled in from reference TRBV5-1 and TRBJ1-2): KAGVTQTPRYLIKTRGQQVTLSCSPISGHRSVSWYQQTPGQGLQFLFEYFSETQRNKGNFPGRFSGRQFSNSRSEMNVSTLELGDSALYLCASSLGADRVQLNYGYTFGSGTRLTVV.

This sequence joins TRBV7-2 and TRBJ2-5, with 8 bases fitting TRBD2. Germline V gene sequence: CDR1 SGHTA, CDR2 FQGNSA. The CDR3 is made up of 15 amino acids. Trimming cost V 3 bases and J 1 base; bases outside gene matches: 4. CDR3 sequence: CASSLNGGVQETQYF. DNA for the CDR3: TGTGCCAGCAGCTTGAACGGGGGGGTCCAAGAGACCCAGTACTTC.

V is TRBV9 and J is TRBJ2-1; 7 nucleotides line up with TRBD1. Germline lookup yields CDR1 SGDLS and CDR2 YYNGEE. CDR3 size: 15 residues. Losses at the gene ends were 3 bases for V and 3 bases for J; bases not matched to a gene: 6. Here the CDR3 DNA reads TGTGCCAGCAGCGGCCGACAGGGACACTACAATGAGCAGTTCTTC. Translation: CASSGRQGHYNEQFF.

This chain connects TRBV19 to TRBJ2-2; 7 positions match TRBD1. Germline CDR1 LNHDA, CDR2 SQIVND (reference sequence). V trimming: 5 bases; J trimming: 7 bases; junction bases outside the gene matches: 7. The CDR3 is made up of 14 amino acids. The CDR3, as DNA: TGTGCCAGTAGTGGAAGACAGGGCCACGGGGAGCTGTTTTTT. Amino acids: CASSGRQGHGELFF.